This entry features one T cell receptor beta chain sequence. The sample is drawn from a study of blood T cell repertoires in COVID-19. The overall study: The United States, Italy and Spain supplied acute and convalescent COVID-19 samples. Nucleic acid was either cDNA or gDNA, and it came from T cells, B-cell-depleted T cells, or PBMCs.

In the original analysis: Scientists estimated how many nucleated cells there were by amplifying reference gene primers. TCRdb's table, derived via immunoSEQ multiplex PCR, lists solely in-frame clones and lacks some. For V, J and clone size, that table is used; D and trimming come from the DNA. The sample holds 180,000 or so clones, approximately 91% seen once. Looked up from germline, CDR1 is MNHEY and CDR2 is SMNVEV (reference sequence). This CDR3 has 14 residues. V lost 1 base and J lost 6, with 11 bases in between. The rearrangement uses TRBV27 and TRBJ2-3, with D perhaps TRBD2 (7 bases). This TCR was recovered from a man aged 35 to 55 with acute or convalescent COVID-19. The sample taken for sequencing was peripheral blood. Here the CDR3 DNA reads TGTGCCAGCAGTTTATGGGGGGGGCCGGATACGCAGTATTTT. Translating gives CASSLWGGPDTQYF.